This TCR beta chain is drawn from a study of CD8 T cells in ankylosing spondylitis. Findings and caveats of the study: A TCR beta motif of about 8 highly homologous variants appeared characteristic of ankylosing spondylitis blood.

MiXCR was run by TCRdb on the 5' RACE reads, yielding one entry per CDR3 protein. The table lists about 700,000 distinct CDR3 sequences, under 20% of them singletons. Note on this clonotype: The target antigen is unknown.

The receptor was derived from a male donor with ankylosing spondylitis. Source material: blood, either unsorted or a sorted T cell fraction (not recorded which).

This CDR3 is CASSSVSGFGEKLFF. CDR3 DNA sequence: TGCGCCAGCAGCTCCGTGTCCGGGTTTGGCGAAAAACTGTTTTTT. The rearrangement joins TRBV5-1 to TRBJ1-4; no firm D call. CDR3 size: 15 residues. Trimming removed 3 bases from V and 8 bases from J, with 17 bases in between. Germline values: CDR1 SGHRS, CDR2 YFSETQ. Variable domain in full (rest from reference TRBV5-1 and TRBJ1-4): KAGVTQTPRYLIKTRGQQVTLSCSPISGHRSVSWYQQTPGQGLQFLFEYFSETQRNKGNFPGRFSGRQFSNSRSEMNVSTLELGDSALYLCASSSVSGFGEKLFFGSGTQLSVL.